Listed here are 31 T cell receptor beta chains from one sample, sequenced in a study of T cell changes during pregnancy in multiple sclerosis. Libraries were prepared by immunoSEQ multiplex PCR; TCRdb keeps only in-frame clonotypes and omits some of them. The repertoire holds roughly 47,000 clones, with 94% as singletons. The specimen comprised CD8+ T cells from peripheral blood mononuclear cells, sampled before pregnancy. The source of these receptors is a female donor with multiple sclerosis, enrolled in a pregnancy study.

This clone was detected only once. The CDR3 coding sequence is TGTGCCAGCAGTTTATATGGAGATGAAGCTTTCTTT. Translated: CASSLYGDEAFF. The chain recombines TRBV27 with TRBJ1-1; no firm D call. CDR1 and CDR2 (germline): MNHEY, SMNVEV (reference sequence). Trimming pared 1 base from V and 7 bases from J, leaving 7 bases between. The CDR3 totals 12 residues.

The chain couples TRBV6-1 to TRBJ2-7; maybe TRBD1 (6 bases). The V and J ends lost 4 bases and 4 bases respectively, with 17 bases between them. This CDR3 region has 15 residues. CDR1 is MNHNS and CDR2 is SASEGT in the germline V gene. In nucleotides, the CDR3 is TGTGCCAGCAGTGCCGACCTCGGGACACCATACGAGCAGTACTTC. Its translation: CASSADLGTPYEQYF.

The V call is TRBV7-8, the J call TRBJ2-5; the match to TRBD2 covers 8 bases. The germline V gene has CDR1 SGHVS and CDR2 FQNEAQ. After removal of 3 bases from V and 2 bases from J, the junction contained 8 bases not matched to a gene. This CDR3 is 16 amino acids long. In DNA, the CDR3 is TGTGCCAGCAGCTTGATTGGGACTAGAACTCAAGAGACCCAGTACTTC. Translation gives CASSLIGTRTQETQYF. The whole variable domain, filled in from reference TRBV7-8 and TRBJ2-5, reads GAGVSQSPRYKVAKRGQDVALRCDPISGHVSLFWYQQALGQGPEFLTYFQNEAQLDKSGLPSDRFFAERPEGSVSTLKIQRTQQEDSAVYLCASSLIGTRTQETQYFGPGTRLLVL.

The chain is built from TRBV19 and TRBJ1-1; D not certain. V was clipped by 3 bases and J by 5 bases, with 10 bases between them. Germline V gene lookup returns CDR1 LNHDA and CDR2 SQIVND (reference sequence). CDR3 size: 13 residues. CDR3: CASSIGGPTEAFF. The CDR3 nucleotides read TGTGCCAGTAGTATTGGAGGGCCAACTGAAGCTTTCTTT.

The V gene is TRBV10-1, the J gene TRBJ2-3; the D gene is possibly TRBD1 (6 bases). This CDR3 spans 21 amino acids. V shed 4 bases and J shed 3 bases, with 32 bases lying between them. In germline, CDR1 is WNHNN, CDR2 SYGVQD (reference sequence). CDR3 protein: CASSALTTQDSSPSQTDTQYF. The CDR3 region has the DNA TGCGCCAGCAGTGCCCTAACTACCCAGGACAGCTCCCCTTCGCAAACAGATACGCAGTATTTT.

The chain links TRBV7-3 to TRBJ2-1, with 8 bases matching TRBD2. The trim removed 3 bases at V and 4 bases at J, leaving 5 bases unmatched. The CDR3 covers 15 residues. Germline assignment: CDR1 SGHTA and CDR2 FQGTGA. The DNA of the CDR3 is TGTGCCAGCAGCTTCCGGGCGGGAGGTTACAATGAGCAGTTCTTC. Its translation is CASSFRAGGYNEQFF.

This chain connects TRBV18 to TRBJ2-1, with D perhaps matching TRBD1 (5 bases). The CDR3 covers 13 residues. Between the trimmed V and J ends, which lost 2 bases and 8 bases, there was a span of 10 bases. Looked up from germline, CDR1 is KGHSH and CDR2 is LQKENI. CDR3: CASSPDSFYEQFF. As DNA, the CDR3 is TGTGCCAGCTCACCAGACAGCTTCTATGAGCAGTTCTTC.

V gene TRBV5-4 combines with J gene TRBJ1-1; 8 bases fit TRBD1. This CDR3 contains 16 residues. The J segment lost 3 bases and the V segment lost 5 bases, leaving 12 bases of the junction unmatched. Germline V gene data show CDR1 as SGHNT and CDR2 as YYREEE (reference sequence). CDR3 sequence (DNA): TGTGCCAGCAGAGGACAGGGTAAAGGTAGCGACACTGAAGCTTTCTTT. Amino acid sequence: CASRGQGKGSDTEAFF.

The chain is built from TRBV27 and TRBJ2-7, with TRBD1 matching 12 bases. CDR3 length: 16 amino acids. V was pared by 4 bases and J by 5 bases, with 9 bases of the junction left unmatched. Germline CDR1 reads MNHEY; CDR2 reads SMNVEV (reference sequence). The DNA of the CDR3 is TGTGCCAGCAGTTCATTGGGACAGGGGGCGCGGGACGAGCAGTACTTC. Translation gives CASSSLGQGARDEQYF.

The chain links TRBV6-4 to TRBJ2-2; a weak D match, TRBD1 (6 bases). Looked up from germline, CDR1 is MRHNA and CDR2 is SNTAGT. The CDR3 totals 13 residues. V lost 3 bases and J 5 bases, leaving 7 bases between the germline ends. This CDR3 reads CASSETGTGELFF. CDR3 sequence (DNA): TGTGCCAGCAGTGAGACAGGTACCGGGGAGCTGTTTTTT.

This chain connects TRBV5-5 to TRBJ1-5; a possible D gene is TRBD1 (5 bases). Germline values: CDR1 SGHKS, CDR2 YYEKEE (reference sequence). The V gene lost 1 base and the J gene lost 4 bases, with 12 bases spanning the gap. There are 15 residues in the CDR3. The CDR3 sequence is CASSLNWGENQPQHF. The DNA of the CDR3 is TGTGCCAGCAGCTTGAACTGGGGGGAGAATCAGCCCCAGCATTTT.

The chain has TRBV18 and TRBJ1-1; unclear D gene. Germline-derived CDR1 and CDR2 are KGHSH and LQKENI. V lost 0 bases to trimming and J lost 5 bases, with 13 bases between them. The CDR3 covers 15 residues. This CDR3 is CASSPPTASPTEAFF. In nucleotides, the CDR3 is TGTGCCAGCTCACCACCAACAGCAAGCCCGACTGAAGCTTTCTTT.

This clone was seen only once. V gene TRBV5-1 combines with J gene TRBJ1-4, with a possible D match to TRBD1 (5 bases). The length of the CDR3 is 17 residues. Trimming stripped 0 bases from V and 6 bases from J, with 18 bases between. CDR1 and CDR2 (germline): SGHRS, YFSETQ. CDR3 DNA sequence: TGCGCCAGCAGCTTGGAGGCAAGGGGTTCGTATTATGAAAAACTGTTTTTT. Residues: CASSLEARGSYYEKLFF.

The chain combines TRBV6-1 with TRBJ1-5, with D possibly TRBD1 on 6 matching bases. Germline V gives CDR1 MNHNS, CDR2 SASEGT. Trimming stripped 1 base from V and 5 bases from J, with 9 bases between. This CDR3 is 14 amino acids long. The CDR3 loop is CASSEGTDHQPQHF. In nucleotides, the CDR3 is TGTGCCAGCAGTGAAGGGACAGACCATCAGCCCCAGCATTTT.

The V gene is TRBV6-4, the J gene TRBJ2-1; TRBD2 matches at 7 bases. The CDR3 totals 15 residues. Germline loops: CDR1 MRHNA, CDR2 SNTAGT. J was trimmed by 6 bases and V by 0 bases; bases with no gene match: 5. For the CDR3, the DNA is TGTGCCAGCAGTGACTCGGGCGGGAGTCCCAATGAGCAGTTCTTC. As protein: CASSDSGGSPNEQFF.

The chain couples TRBV15 to TRBJ2-2; 8 nucleotides align to TRBD2. The CDR3 runs to 15 residues. Germline V gene sequence: CDR1 LNHNV, CDR2 YYDKDF (reference sequence). V was clipped by 2 bases and J by 4 bases; unmatched bases: 3. The CDR3 loop is CATSRFGGGTGELFF. The CDR3 nucleotides read TGTGCCACCAGCAGATTCGGGGGGGGCACCGGGGAGCTGTTTTTT.

The chain has TRBV27 and TRBJ2-1; 10 bases fit TRBD2. The ends lost 2 bases at V and 7 bases at J; junction bases unmatched: 2. The CDR3 extends over 14 amino acids. Germline V CDR1 and CDR2: MNHEY, SMNVEV (reference sequence). For the CDR3, the DNA is TGTGCCAGCAGTTTACTACTAGCGGGAAATGAGCAGTTCTTC. Translating it yields CASSLLLAGNEQFF.

The rearrangement joins TRBV27 to TRBJ2-7, with 7 bases that match TRBD2. Germline V CDR1 and CDR2: MNHEY, SMNVEV (reference sequence). The ends lost 0 bases at V and 4 bases at J; junction bases unmatched: 3. The CDR3 totals 14 residues. Here the CDR3 DNA reads TGTGCCAGCAGTTTATCCGGGAGGAGGTACGAGCAGTACTTC. Its protein is CASSLSGRRYEQYF.

The genes are TRBV27 and TRBJ2-7; perhaps TRBD2 as D (5 bases). CDR1 is MNHEY and CDR2 is SMNVEV in the germline V gene (reference sequence). V lost 2 bases, J lost 5 bases, and 10 bases lay in between. The CDR3 is 13 amino acids. The CDR3 here is CASSLGENHEQYF. DNA of the CDR3: TGTGCCAGCAGTTTAGGGGAGAACCACGAGCAGTACTTC.

This rearrangement joins TRBV2 to TRBJ2-2, with D possibly being TRBD2 (5 bases). The CDR3 has 14 amino acids. Germline lookup yields CDR1 SNHLY and CDR2 FYNNEI. The ends were cut back, 8 bases at V and 5 bases at J, with 15 bases in the middle. Here the CDR3 DNA reads TGTGCCAGCGCACAGCGGTTTAAAACCGGGGAGCTGTTTTTT. Amino acid sequence: CASAQRFKTGELFF.

J is TRBJ2-7 and V is TRBV30; perhaps TRBD2 as D (6 bases). The CDR3 consists of 14 residues. V gave up 4 bases and J gave up 4 bases, with 17 bases separating them. Germline CDR1 reads GTSNPN; CDR2 reads SVGIG (reference sequence). CDR3 sequence reads: CAWTGGPAGYEQYF. CDR3 nucleotides: TGTGCCTGGACCGGGGGACCCGCCGGTTACGAGCAGTACTTC.

The gene calls are TRBV29-1 and TRBJ2-7, with 8 bases that match TRBD1. CDR1 SQVTM and CDR2 ANQGSEA come from the germline V gene. This CDR3 has 14 amino acids. Trimming at V came to 5 bases and at J to 3 bases, leaving 9 bases not matched to a gene. The CDR3 spells CSVRGGTGGYEQYF. In nucleotides, the CDR3 is TGCAGCGTTAGAGGAGGGACAGGAGGCTACGAGCAGTACTTC.

This rearrangement joins TRBV29-1 to TRBJ2-7, with 7 nucleotides matching TRBD1. The CDR3 sequence is 14 residues long. The trim removed 3 bases at V and 5 bases at J, leaving 10 bases unmatched. Germline CDR1 and CDR2: SQVTM and ANQGSEA. The CDR3 region has the DNA TGCAGCGTTGAGGGCAGGGGGATTGAAAACGAGCAGTACTTC. Its protein product is CSVEGRGIENEQYF.

This clone was detected a few times. The chain combines TRBV4-3 with TRBJ2-3; 8 positions agree with TRBD2. The ends lost 0 bases at V and 6 bases at J; junction bases unmatched: 11. This CDR3 contains 17 residues. Germline V lookup: CDR1 LGHNA, CDR2 YSLEER. The CDR3 protein is CASSQEGPAGAPDTQYF. CDR3 sequence (DNA): TGCGCCAGCAGCCAAGAGGGGCCAGCGGGAGCTCCGGATACGCAGTATTTT.

V gene TRBV15 combines with J gene TRBJ1-2; TRBD1 is a possible D gene (6 bases). There are 15 residues in the CDR3. Germline V gene sequence: CDR1 LNHNV, CDR2 YYDKDF (reference sequence). Trimming shortened V by 2 bases and J by 6 bases, and 16 bases separated the two germline ends. The CDR3 reads CATSRLTGPHDGYTF. As DNA, the CDR3 is TGTGCCACCAGCAGACTCACAGGGCCCCACGATGGCTACACCTTC.

The CDR3 protein is CASSIGASQAFF. Here the CDR3 DNA reads TGTGCCAGTAGTATAGGGGCCAGCCAAGCTTTCTTT. The rearrangement links TRBV19 to TRBJ1-1, with D uncertain. The CDR3 spans 12 residues. Germline V gene lookup returns CDR1 LNHDA and CDR2 SQIVND (reference sequence). Trimming took 1 base from V and 9 from J, leaving 9 bases between them.

The CDR3 sequence is CASSEGLVDEQYF. CDR3 in DNA: TGTGCCAGCAGTGAGGGACTAGTCGACGAGCAGTACTTC. The V and J genes are TRBV2 and TRBJ2-7; 8 nucleotides align to TRBD2. V shed 3 bases, J shed 5 bases, and the junction held 3 bases outside the gene matches. The V gene's germline CDR1 is SNHLY and CDR2 FYNNEI. This CDR3 contains 13 residues.

This clone has just one count. The rearrangement uses TRBV7-9 and TRBJ2-3, with a weak D call TRBD2 (5 bases). The V end lost 4 bases, the J end lost 0 bases, and 17 bases lay between the germline ends. From germline, CDR1 is SEHNR and CDR2 FQNEAQ (reference sequence). The CDR3 has 17 amino acids. The CDR3 sequence: CASSSTRWGASTDTQYF. CDR3 in DNA: TGTGCCAGCAGCTCGACCCGGTGGGGAGCTAGCACAGATACGCAGTATTTT.

The chain couples TRBV7-9 to TRBJ2-2; D gene uncertain. The germline V gene encodes CDR1 SEHNR and CDR2 FQNEAQ (reference sequence). The CDR3 length is 13 residues. V was cut by 5 bases and J by 0 bases, with 4 bases left in between. DNA of the CDR3: TGTGCCAGCAGCCCTTCGAACACCGGGGAGCTGTTTTTT. Translating gives CASSPSNTGELFF.

The gene calls are TRBV9 and TRBJ2-5, with D tentatively TRBD1 (6 bases). Germline V gene sequence: CDR1 SGDLS, CDR2 YYNGEE. Trimming removed 3 bases at V and 4 bases at J, with 13 bases between. The CDR3 runs to 14 residues. CDR3 DNA: TGTGCCAGCAGCGCCCAGGGGCCCTTAGAGACCCAGTACTTC. Translated, it gives CASSAQGPLETQYF.

The J gene is TRBJ1-1, the V gene TRBV19, with 9 bases matching TRBD1. Germline lookup yields CDR1 LNHDA and CDR2 SQIVND (reference sequence). The CDR3 consists of 14 residues. Germline trimming cut 5 bases from V and 3 bases from J; bases unmatched to any gene: 4. The CDR3 region is CASSPGTGYTEAFF. The CDR3 bases are TGTGCCAGTAGTCCCGGGACAGGGTACACTGAAGCTTTCTTT.